These 19 T cell receptor beta chains came from one sample sequenced in a study of control samples from healthy donors and cancer patients. Data came from immunoSEQ multiplex PCR; TCRdb stores just in-frame clones and leaves some out. The sample includes over 150,000 clones, roughly 94% of them seen just once. Sequenced sample: blood. Receptors originate from a woman in her late teens or twenties in good health.

V gene TRBV5-6 combines with J gene TRBJ2-2; TRBD1 aligns across 10 bases. With V trimmed by 4 bases and J by 8 bases, 11 bases remained unmatched. The CDR3 runs 16 residues. From germline, CDR1 is SGHDT and CDR2 YYEEEE. The CDR3 protein is CASSPPGTGVAGELFF. The CDR3 bases are TGTGCCAGCAGCCCTCCGGGGACAGGGGTAGCGGGGGAGCTGTTTTTT.

The CDR3 loop is CASIIDRGGTDTQYF. The CDR3 nucleotides are TGTGCCAGCATTATAGACAGGGGAGGGACAGATACGCAGTATTTT. This chain joins TRBV6-5 and TRBJ2-3, with D maybe TRBD1 (8 bases). This CDR3 has 15 residues. V was shortened by 7 bases and J by 3 bases, with 17 bases between the two germline ends. The V gene's germline CDR1 is MNHEY and CDR2 SVGAGI.

CDR3 nucleotide sequence: TGTGCCAGCATCTCCCAGGGACAGCTCCCGATCTCTGGGGCCAACGTCCTGACTTTC. Its protein product is CASISQGQLPISGANVLTF. The chain joins TRBV5-4 to TRBJ2-6; 7 bases are a match to TRBD1. With V trimmed by 6 bases and J by 0 bases, 15 bases remained unmatched. The V gene's germline CDR1 is SGHNT and CDR2 YYREEE (reference sequence). The CDR3 runs to 19 residues.

The rearrangement links TRBV7-9 to TRBJ1-1; D is possibly TRBD1 (6 bases). Trimming removed 2 bases at V and 8 bases at J, with 6 bases between. CDR1 is SEHNR, CDR2 FQNEAQ, per germline (reference sequence). The CDR3 length is 11 residues. The CDR3 loop is CASSLQGEAFF. The CDR3 DNA sequence: TGTGCCAGCAGCTTACAGGGGGAAGCTTTCTTT.

V gene TRBV19 combines with J gene TRBJ1-1, with TRBD1 as a possible D gene (5 bases). V was trimmed by 5 bases and J by 1 base, leaving 14 bases between them. The CDR3 is 15 residues long. Germline V CDR1 and CDR2: LNHDA, SQIVND (reference sequence). In nucleotides, the CDR3 is TGTGCCAGTAGTCCCCCCAGGGCCAAGAACACTGAAGCTTTCTTT. Translating it yields CASSPPRAKNTEAFF.

CDR3 sequence: CASSLVSFTDTQYF. CDR3 DNA sequence: TGCGCCAGCAGCTTGGTCTCTTTCACAGATACGCAGTATTTT. The V and J genes are TRBV5-1 and TRBJ2-3; D not resolved. The germline V and J ends were trimmed by 0 bases and 2 bases, with 7 bases remaining between them. This CDR3 has 14 amino acids. The germline CDR1 and CDR2 sequences are SGHRS and YFSETQ.

This chain's CDR3 is CASSEDNSPLHF. The DNA for the CDR3 is TGTGCCAGCAGTGAGGATAATTCACCCCTCCACTTT. The genes are TRBV2 and TRBJ1-6, with no clear D. The V gene lost 3 bases and the J gene lost 5 bases, with 2 bases spanning the gap. This CDR3 contains 12 residues. Per the germline V gene, CDR1 is SNHLY and CDR2 is FYNNEI.

V and J are TRBV12-3 or TRBV12-4 and TRBJ2-5, with D perhaps matching TRBD1 or TRBD2 (5 bases each). CDR3 length: 13 amino acids. V was clipped by 3 bases and J by 3 bases, with 8 bases between them. This CDR3 reads CASSLGVKETQYF. The CDR3 coding sequence is TGTGCCAGCAGTTTGGGGGTGAAAGAGACCCAGTACTTC.

The J gene is TRBJ1-3, the V gene TRBV11-2; the match to TRBD1 covers 7 bases. J gave up 4 bases and V 2 bases, and 11 bases lay outside the gene matches. The germline V gene has CDR1 SGHAT and CDR2 FQNNGV. The CDR3 runs 17 residues. In DNA form, the CDR3 reads TGTGCCAGCAGCTTACCGGCGACAGGGAGAGGCGGAAACACCATATATTTT. Amino acid sequence: CASSLPATGRGGNTIYF. Full variable domain (outside the CDR3, taken from reference TRBV11-2 and TRBJ1-3): EAGVAQSPRYKIIEKRQSVAFWCNPISGHATLYWYQQILGQGPKLLIQFQNNGVVDDSQLPKDRFSAERLKGVDSTLKIQPAKLEDSAVYLCASSLPATGRGGNTIYFGEGSWLTVV.

This chain connects TRBV29-1 to TRBJ1-1; tentative D call: TRBD1 (5 bases). This CDR3 has 14 residues. Trimming removed 0 bases at V and 7 bases at J, with 15 bases between. CDR1 and CDR2 from the germline V gene are SQVTM and ANQGSEA. The chain's CDR3 is CSVEEGFGAGEAFF. As DNA, the CDR3 is TGCAGCGTTGAAGAGGGTTTTGGGGCTGGTGAAGCTTTCTTT. The variable domain in full, completed from reference TRBV29-1 and TRBJ1-1, reads SAVISQKPSRDICQRGTSLTIQCQVDSQVTMMFWYRQQPGQSLTLIATANQGSEATYESGFVIDKFPISRPNLTFSTLTVSNMSPEDSSIYLCSVEEGFGAGEAFFGQGTRLTVV.

The CDR3 DNA sequence: TGTGCCAGTAGTCTGGACAGGGCTACCTATGGCTACACCTTC. Its translation is CASSLDRATYGYTF. The chain combines TRBV19 with TRBJ1-2; 8 bases map to TRBD1. Germline values: CDR1 LNHDA, CDR2 SQIVND (reference sequence). The CDR3 length is 14 residues. V gave up 5 bases and J gave up 4 bases; unmatched junction bases: 6. Combining the CDR3 with reference TRBV19 and TRBJ1-2 gives the whole variable domain DGGITQSPKYLFRKEGQNVTLSCEQNLNHDAMYWYRQDPGQGLRLIYYSQIVNDFQKGDIAEGYSVSREKKESFPLTVTSAQKNPTAFYLCASSLDRATYGYTFGSGTRLTVV.

The V and J genes are TRBV6-5 and TRBJ2-5; D call uncertain. The CDR3 has 14 amino acids. V lost 10 bases to trimming and J lost 5 bases, with 20 bases between them. Germline CDR1 MNHEY, CDR2 SVGAGI. The CDR3 sequence is CATTVFGAGETQYF. DNA of the CDR3: TGTGCCACAACCGTGTTTGGCGCCGGGGAGACCCAGTACTTC.

The chain recombines TRBV7-2 with TRBJ1-1, with D hard to call. The CDR3 extends over 16 amino acids. V lost 5 bases and J 0 bases, leaving 16 bases between the germline ends. The germline V gene has CDR1 SGHTA and CDR2 FQGNSA. The CDR3 here is CASSPTGWFMNTEAFF. The CDR3 DNA reads as TGTGCCAGCAGCCCAACGGGATGGTTTATGAACACTGAAGCTTTCTTT.

This chain connects TRBV9 to TRBJ2-7; tentative D call: TRBD1 (6 bases). Germline lookup yields CDR1 SGDLS and CDR2 YYNGEE. Trimming cost V 4 bases and J 6 bases, with 14 bases left between them. The CDR3 is made up of 13 amino acids. The DNA of the CDR3 is TGTGCCAGCAGCCCACCGACAGGCATCGAGCAGTACTTC. Its protein product is CASSPPTGIEQYF.

The chain couples TRBV11-2 to TRBJ2-2; D not certain. The germline gives CDR1 SGHAT, CDR2 FQNNGV. CDR3 size: 12 residues. Trimming took 5 bases from V and 4 from J, leaving 5 bases between them. The CDR3 loop is CASSQLTGELFF. CDR3 bases: TGTGCCAGCAGCCAACTCACCGGGGAGCTGTTTTTT.

In DNA form, the CDR3 reads TGTGCCAGCAGGCAGGGGGCGTACACCGGGGAGCTGTTTTTT. Its translation is CASRQGAYTGELFF. The chain links TRBV27 to TRBJ2-2; 8 nucleotides line up with TRBD1. J gave up 3 bases and V 6 bases, and 3 bases lay outside the gene matches. Germline CDR1 reads MNHEY; CDR2 reads SMNVEV (reference sequence). The CDR3 is 14 amino acids.

CDR3 DNA sequence: TGTGCCAGCAGCCGGGACCGTTACGAGCAGTACTTC. Translation: CASSRDRYEQYF. The J gene is TRBJ2-7, the V gene TRBV5-4; D might be TRBD1 or TRBD2, each matching 5 bases. The V and J ends lost 4 bases and 4 bases respectively, with 9 bases between them. The CDR3 consists of 12 residues. Germline assignment: CDR1 SGHNT and CDR2 YYREEE (reference sequence).

This clone was counted a few times. V usage is TRBV10-3 and J usage is TRBJ1-1; D is unclear. CDR1 ENHRY and CDR2 SYGVKD come from the germline V gene. This CDR3 contains 13 residues. Trimming removed 7 bases at V and 1 base at J, with 10 bases between. The CDR3 here is CAIMVEGNTEAFF. The CDR3 DNA reads TGTGCCATCATGGTGGAGGGGAACACTGAAGCTTTCTTT.

The V gene is TRBV27, the J gene TRBJ1-4; D not resolved. Germline lookup yields CDR1 MNHEY and CDR2 SMNVEV (reference sequence). This CDR3 region has 12 residues. V gave up 7 bases and J gave up 0 bases, with 3 bases separating them. The CDR3 nucleotides are TGTGCCAGCAAAACAACTAATGAAAAACTGTTTTTT. This sequence encodes CASKTTNEKLFF.